One and the same sample provided the 31 T cell receptor beta chains below, sequenced in a study of T cell clusters in autoimmune cytopenias. One tube held mixed TRB-A and TRB-B primer pools for touch-down PCR. TCRdb re-analyzed the multiplex PCR reads; it lists each CDR3 protein once, without DNA. This sample carries around 10,000 distinct CDR3 sequences, with 20% to 25% going to the ten biggest clones. TRB was amplified from roughly 0.25 ug of peripheral blood genomic DNA per sample. The sample was also reused in another study, on T cell repertoires in aging, cancer and after chemotherapy.

Sequencing was performed on peripheral blood. All receptors derive from a human donor in good health.

V is TRBV7-6 and J is TRBJ2-7; with no DNA, the TCRdb D assignment of TRBD1 cannot be verified. Germline V gene data show CDR1 as SGHVS and CDR2 as FNYEAQ. The CDR3 runs to 17 residues. The CDR3 protein is CASSGDRDRALSYEQYF.

The chain carries TRBV7-2 and TRBJ2-5. Germline CDR1 SGHTA, CDR2 FQGNSA. CDR3 length equals 12 residues. The CDR3 loop is CASSFRQETQYF.

The chain joins TRBV6-2 or TRBV6-3 to TRBJ2-7. CDR1 and CDR2 (germline): MNHEY, SVGEGT. The CDR3 is made up of 15 amino acids. CDR3: CASSYSVGVTYEQYF.

The chain is built from TRBV18 and TRBJ2-3; TCRdb's D call of TRBD2 is untestable without DNA. Germline V CDR1 and CDR2: KGHSH, LQKENI. The CDR3 has 16 amino acids. Here the CDR3 reads CASSPTSPVARDTQYF.

This clonotype is classed as medium-sized by frequency. The rearrangement joins TRBV19 to TRBJ2-1; with no DNA, the TCRdb D assignment of TRBD1 cannot be verified. Germline V gives CDR1 LNHDA, CDR2 SQIVND (reference sequence). The CDR3 totals 16 residues. The CDR3 is CASTPLSTGTRNEQFF.

J is TRBJ2-7 and V is TRBV6-6. This CDR3 is built from 12 residues. The germline gives CDR1 MNHNY, CDR2 SVGAGI (reference sequence). CDR3 residues: CASSPTPREQYF.

This clonotype is medium-sized by frequency. V and J are TRBV19 and TRBJ2-1; the TCRdb D gene call, TRBD2, has no DNA to confirm it. CDR3 size: 15 residues. In germline, CDR1 is LNHDA, CDR2 SQIVND (reference sequence). The CDR3 region is CASSKLAGGPTWQFF.

The CDR3 here is CASSLTSGKHTQYF. The V call is TRBV5-5, the J call TRBJ2-3; there is no DNA to check the TCRdb D call of TRBD2. Germline CDR1 is SGHKS and CDR2 is YYEKEE (reference sequence). The CDR3 runs 14 residues.

This chain uses TRBV19 with TRBJ2-3; TCRdb designates TRBD1, a call that cannot be tested without DNA. The germline V gene encodes CDR1 LNHDA and CDR2 SQIVND (reference sequence). This CDR3 is built from 14 residues. This chain's CDR3 is CASSITGTADTQYF.

The rearrangement joins TRBV5-1 to TRBJ2-6. The CDR3 runs 18 residues. The germline CDR1 and CDR2 sequences are SGHRS and YFSETQ. CDR3 protein: CASSLGGPNLSGANVLTF.

This chain uses TRBV6-5 with TRBJ1-5; without DNA, the TCRdb call of TRBD1 cannot be checked. The CDR3 contains 15 residues. Germline loops: CDR1 MNHEY, CDR2 SVGAGI. This CDR3 is CASSPGGGGNQPQHF.

The rearrangement joins TRBV7-2 to TRBJ2-2; TCRdb's D call, TRBD1, is unchecked because there is no DNA. The CDR3 runs to 18 residues. Germline values: CDR1 SGHTA, CDR2 FQGNSA. The CDR3 protein is CASSLRTVGRTNTGELFF.

The chain couples TRBV20-1 to TRBJ1-1. There are 14 residues in the CDR3. The germline CDR1 and CDR2 sequences are DFQATT and SNEGSKA (reference sequence). The CDR3 spells CSARSLNSPTEAFF.

This chain uses TRBV12-3 or TRBV12-4 with TRBJ2-7; TCRdb gives TRBD1 as the D gene, but with no DNA this cannot be confirmed. The length of the CDR3 is 14 residues. The CDR3 loop is CASSLGQVSYEQYF.

The chain is built from TRBV5-6 and TRBJ2-2; TCRdb's assignment of TRBD1 cannot be checked, as there is no DNA. The germline V gene has CDR1 SGHDT and CDR2 YYEEEE. This CDR3 has 14 residues. The CDR3 spells CASSLDSGGGELFF.

The chain joins TRBV6-2 or TRBV6-3 to TRBJ2-3. This CDR3 has 13 amino acids. CDR1 and CDR2 from the germline V gene are MNHEY and SVGEGT. CDR3: CASTYHYTDTQYF.

J is TRBJ2-2 and V is TRBV7-2; TCRdb selects TRBD2, and the lack of DNA leaves this call unchecked. CDR3 size: 15 residues. Germline V gene lookup returns CDR1 SGHTA and CDR2 FQGNSA. The CDR3 spells CASSIGLAGAGELFF.

The chain is built from TRBV7-9 and TRBJ1-1. The germline V gene encodes CDR1 SEHNR and CDR2 FQNEAQ (reference sequence). The CDR3 length is 14 residues. CDR3 residues: CASSSQARDTEAFF.

The chain uses TRBV7-2 and TRBJ2-1; the TCRdb call, TRBD2, lacks DNA for checking. This CDR3 is built from 17 residues. Germline V gene lookup returns CDR1 SGHTA and CDR2 FQGNSA. This CDR3 is CASSLGLAGGLQGEQFF.

V usage is TRBV4-3 and J usage is TRBJ2-1; the TCRdb call, TRBD2, lacks DNA for checking. Germline assignment: CDR1 LGHNA and CDR2 YSLEER. The CDR3 extends over 16 amino acids. CDR3 residues: CASSQGPSGSYNEQFF.

The V gene is TRBV18, the J gene TRBJ1-2; the D call from TCRdb, TRBD1, cannot be confirmed without DNA. Germline V gene lookup returns CDR1 KGHSH and CDR2 LQKENI. The CDR3 covers 15 residues. CDR3 sequence: CASSPRARETPGYTF. The full variable domain, its missing parts supplied by reference TRBV18 and TRBJ1-2, is NAGVMQNPRHLVRRRGQEARLRCSPMKGHSHVYWYRQLPEEGLKFMVYLQKENIIDESGMPKERFSAEFPKEGPSILRIQQVVRGDSAAYFCASSPRARETPGYTFGSGTRLTVV.

This CDR3 reads CASSLDSYNEQFF. The chain has TRBV6-2 or TRBV6-3 and TRBJ2-1; with no DNA, the TCRdb D assignment of TRBD1 cannot be verified. The CDR3 totals 13 residues. Looked up from germline, CDR1 is MNHEY and CDR2 is SVGEGT.

The V call is TRBV6-5, the J call TRBJ2-3; the TCRdb call, TRBD1, lacks DNA for checking. CDR1 and CDR2 (germline): MNHEY, SVGAGI. The CDR3 runs 14 residues. The CDR3 sequence is CATQREGGTDTQYF.

This chain links TRBV20-1 with TRBJ1-4. Germline V gene sequence: CDR1 DFQATT, CDR2 SNEGSKA (reference sequence). The CDR3 is 14 residues long. The chain's CDR3 is CSAREGSAGETLFF.

By frequency, this clonotype is medium-sized (0.01 to 0.1%). The V and J genes are TRBV30 and TRBJ2-2; lacking DNA, the TRBD2 call made by TCRdb goes unchecked. Germline V gene lookup returns CDR1 GTSNPN and CDR2 SVGIG (reference sequence). The CDR3 sequence is 15 residues long. The CDR3 sequence is CAWSGRALLAGELFF.

The chain links TRBV6-2 or TRBV6-3 to TRBJ1-1. CDR1 is MNHEY, CDR2 SVGEGT, per germline. The CDR3 runs 16 residues. The CDR3 region is CASSYSATQLSTEAFF.

This rearrangement joins TRBV12-3 or TRBV12-4 to TRBJ2-1; TCRdb's D call of TRBD2 is untestable without DNA. This CDR3 spans 15 amino acids. CDR3 sequence: CASSFRTSGYNEQFF.

The chain employs TRBV6-1 and TRBJ2-1; the TCRdb D gene call, TRBD2, has no DNA to confirm it. The CDR3 consists of 16 residues. Germline lookup yields CDR1 MNHNS and CDR2 SASEGT. CDR3 residues: CASKRGTSGGLNEQFF.

The chain is built from TRBV15 and TRBJ1-6. Germline CDR1 reads LNHNV; CDR2 reads YYDKDF (reference sequence). The CDR3 length is 16 residues. CDR3: CATSRPGGPYNSPLHF.

The V and J genes are TRBV4-3 and TRBJ2-7; absent DNA, TCRdb's TRBD1 call cannot be checked. Germline V gives CDR1 LGHNA, CDR2 YSLEER. This CDR3 has 15 residues. This CDR3 is CASSQVHGASYEQYF.

V and J are TRBV4-3 and TRBJ2-4; the TCRdb D gene call, TRBD2, has no DNA to confirm it. CDR3 size: 16 residues. Germline assignment: CDR1 LGHNA and CDR2 YSLEER. The CDR3 sequence: CASSQEENVGRHIQYF.